The 4 T cell receptor beta chains below all came from one sample that was sequenced in a study of T-cell memory formation after mild COVID-19. Via MiXCR, TCRdb re-called the 5' RACE reads, giving one row per CDR3 protein. Among 400,000 to 450,000 distinct CDR3 sequences listed, about a sixth were seen once. The source material was PBMCs or a T cell subset sorted from them (not recorded which). The receptors come from a man aged 18-30 years who had mild COVID-19 (a few samples of this study predate the infection). Cell type and time point are not known.

The chain recombines TRBV7-2 with TRBJ1-6; TRBD1 aligns across 9 bases. V gave up 3 bases and J gave up 13 bases; unmatched junction bases: 4. The CDR3 runs to 13 residues. Germline V gene sequence: CDR1 SGHTA, CDR2 FQGNSA. As DNA, the CDR3 is TGTGCCAGCAGCTTTGGGACAGGGAGTCCCCTCCACTTT. This translates into CASSFGTGSPLHF.

The CDR3 DNA reads as TGTGCCAGCAGTTATAGGGGACGATTCGCTTCCTACGAGCAGTACGTC. This sequence encodes CASSYRGRFASYEQYV. The chain is built from TRBV6-2 or TRBV6-3 and TRBJ2-7; D is tentatively TRBD1 or TRBD2 (5 bases each). V lost 3 bases and J lost 1, with 16 bases in between. The germline V gene encodes CDR1 MNHEY and CDR2 SVGEGT. This CDR3 comprises 16 residues.

CDR3 region: CASGPARMGTEAFF. The CDR3 nucleotides are TGTGCTAGTGGCCCTGCCCGGATGGGCACTGAAGCTTTCTTT. This chain links TRBV12-5 with TRBJ1-1; D ambiguous. V lost 6 bases and J lost 4, with 15 bases in between. The CDR3 contains 14 residues. Germline V lookup: CDR1 LGHNT, CDR2 FRNRAP.

This clonotype turned up a few times. V is TRBV23-1 and J is TRBJ2-3; possible D gene TRBD2, 8 bases. TRBV23-1 is marked as an open reading frame, function uncertain. This CDR3 is 18 amino acids long. The germline V and J ends were trimmed by 6 bases and 0 bases, with 22 bases remaining between them. The CDR3 DNA reads TGCGCCAGCAGCGGGAGGGGGCAGCCTATTCCTAGCACAGATACGCAGTATTTT. This gives the protein CASSGRGQPIPSTDTQYF.